The 20 T cell receptor beta chains listed next were all sequenced from one sample in a study of shared clonotypes between healthy human individuals. Only in-frame clones appear in the TCRdb table, and some are missing; sequencing was by immunoSEQ multiplex PCR. This sample yields about 380,000 clones, of which approximately 97% are seen a single time; 0.25% to 0.35% belongs to the top ten. Sequencing was done on a sample of memory CD8+ T cells sorted from blood. Subset meaning: CD45RO+ cells pooled with CCR7-negative TemRA cells. All receptors derive from a man younger than 45 in good health.

This clone was recorded only once. This sequence joins TRBV4-2 and TRBJ2-7, with D possibly TRBD2 on 5 matching bases. This CDR3 has 17 residues. The germline V and J ends were trimmed by 1 base and 3 bases, with 19 bases remaining between them. CDR1 LGHNA and CDR2 YNFKEQ come from the germline V gene. For the CDR3, the DNA is TGTGCCAGCAGCCAAGTTTTCCAAAGGAGTCGGGGCTACGAGCAGTACTTC. Translation: CASSQVFQRSRGYEQYF.

This clone was counted once. The rearrangement links TRBV28 to TRBJ1-5; maybe TRBD1 (6 bases). Germline V gives CDR1 MDHEN, CDR2 SYDVKM. Between the trimmed V and J ends, which lost 0 bases and 4 bases, there was a span of 7 bases. The length of the CDR3 is 14 residues. The CDR3 loop is CASSLWGTNQPQHF. The CDR3 DNA is TGTGCCAGCAGTTTATGGGGGACAAATCAGCCCCAGCATTTT.

The genes are TRBV10-3 and TRBJ1-2; D is possibly TRBD1 (6 bases). The germline V gene has CDR1 ENHRY and CDR2 SYGVKD. The CDR3 extends over 12 amino acids. Trimming cost V 8 bases and J 8 bases, with 15 bases left between them. CDR3 bases: TGTGCCATCGAGGGGGGGGGCGAAGGCTACACCTTC. Its translation is CAIEGGGEGYTF.

With respect to this clone: The junction departs from germline at one end; a sequencing error may be responsible. The identical CDR3 is also encoded by other nucleotide sequences in the sample. The V gene is TRBV10-3, the J gene TRBJ2-7; D tentatively reads TRBD1 or TRBD2 (6 bases each). The germline gives CDR1 ENHRY, CDR2 SYGVKD. CDR3 length: 17 amino acids. The CDR3 region is CAISESKGKQGGYEQYF. Here the CDR3 DNA reads TGCGCCATCAGTGAGTCCAAGGGGAAACAGGGAGGCTACGAGCAGTACTTC.

The chain couples TRBV4-1 to TRBJ2-1; unclear D gene. V was shortened by 6 bases and J by 9 bases, with 9 bases between the two germline ends. This CDR3 has 11 amino acids. Germline V CDR1 and CDR2: MGHRA, YSYEKL. The CDR3 nucleotides read TGCGCCAGCAGTAATATCGGTGAGCAGTTCTTC. Translating gives CASSNIGEQFF.

V and J are TRBV6-1 and TRBJ2-7, with 7 bases fitting TRBD1. The CDR3 sequence is 16 residues long. Germline V gene lookup returns CDR1 MNHNS and CDR2 SASEGT. J gave up 4 bases and V 3 bases, and 12 bases lay outside the gene matches. The CDR3 reads CASSDWGQPSSYEQYF. CDR3 nucleotide sequence: TGTGCCAGCAGTGATTGGGGACAGCCCTCCTCTTACGAGCAGTACTTC.

This clone was seen more than once but under ten times. The V call is TRBV4-1, the J call TRBJ2-1; TRBD1 aligns across 8 bases. CDR1 MGHRA and CDR2 YSYEKL come from the germline V gene. The CDR3 is 13 amino acids. V trimming: 2 bases; J trimming: 6 bases; junction bases outside the gene matches: 0. DNA of the CDR3: TGCGCCAGCAGCCAAACAGGGGGCAATGAGCAGTTCTTC. It encodes CASSQTGGNEQFF.

V is TRBV4-2 and J is TRBJ2-3; 11 bases map to TRBD1. The CDR3 is made up of 14 amino acids. CDR1 LGHNA and CDR2 YNFKEQ come from the germline V gene. Trimming at V came to 3 bases and at J to 6 bases, leaving 2 bases not matched to a gene. The CDR3 region is CASSHGQGADTQYF. For the CDR3, the DNA is TGTGCCAGCAGCCATGGACAGGGGGCCGATACGCAGTATTTT.

The chain joins TRBV10-3 to TRBJ2-2; D gene uncertain. This CDR3 is built from 15 residues. The V end lost 2 bases, the J end lost 1 base, and 8 bases lay between the germline ends. Germline V gene sequence: CDR1 ENHRY, CDR2 SYGVKD. CDR3 protein: CAISEVGWNTGELFF. The CDR3 coding sequence is TGTGCCATCAGTGAGGTCGGTTGGAACACCGGGGAGCTGTTTTTT.

This clone has a single count. This chain connects TRBV5-5 to TRBJ2-3; 11 bases fit TRBD2. V shed 0 bases, J shed 4 bases, and the junction held 4 bases outside the gene matches. Germline loops: CDR1 SGHKS, CDR2 YYEKEE (reference sequence). The CDR3 is 16 amino acids. This CDR3 is CASSLVTSGSPDTQYF. CDR3 sequence (DNA): TGTGCCAGCAGCTTGGTAACTAGCGGGAGCCCAGATACGCAGTATTTT.

The V and J genes are TRBV5-1 and TRBJ2-7; TRBD2 aligns across 14 bases. The germline V gene has CDR1 SGHRS and CDR2 YFSETQ. The V segment lost 5 bases and the J segment 6 bases; nucleotides outside the gene matches: 7. The length of the CDR3 is 15 residues. CDR3 region: CASRWGTSGSGEQYF. The CDR3 DNA reads TGCGCCAGCAGATGGGGGACTAGCGGGAGCGGCGAGCAGTACTTC.

This rearrangement joins TRBV27 to TRBJ2-3; tentatively, D is TRBD2 (7 bases). V was shortened by 5 bases and J by 3 bases, with 18 bases between the two germline ends. CDR3 size: 16 residues. Germline V gene data show CDR1 as MNHEY and CDR2 as SMNVEV (reference sequence). CDR3 loop: CASSTFAGAMTDTQYF. CDR3 nucleotides: TGTGCCAGCAGTACCTTCGCGGGGGCGATGACAGATACGCAGTATTTT.

The V and J genes are TRBV30 and TRBJ2-7; D gene unclear. V was trimmed by 2 bases and J by 4 bases, leaving 12 bases between them. This CDR3 is 13 amino acids long. The germline CDR1 and CDR2 sequences are GTSNPN and SVGIG (reference sequence). CDR3 bases: TGTGCCTGGAGTAAAAAAGGTGCGTACGAGCAGTACTTC. It codes for CAWSKKGAYEQYF.

This clone was observed a single time. The chain recombines TRBV18 with TRBJ2-5, with 12 bases lining up with TRBD2. Trimming removed 1 base from V and 1 base from J; junction bases left unmatched: 7. The CDR3 covers 18 residues. CDR1 KGHSH and CDR2 LQKENI come from the germline V gene. CDR3 sequence (DNA): TGTGCCAGCTCACCACGGATACAGGGACTAGCGGGCCAAGAGACCCAGTACTTC. Amino acids: CASSPRIQGLAGQETQYF.

The chain employs TRBV9 and TRBJ1-2; 7 bases agree with TRBD1. V lost 3 bases, J lost 3 bases, and 5 bases stayed unmatched. The CDR3 extends over 14 amino acids. Looked up from germline, CDR1 is SGDLS and CDR2 is YYNGEE. CDR3 sequence (DNA): TGTGCCAGCAGCGAGCGGGACAGCTACTATGGCTACACCTTC. Its translation: CASSERDSYYGYTF.

The genes are TRBV4-1 and TRBJ1-5; no definite D call. Between the trimmed V and J ends, which lost 4 bases and 5 bases, there was a span of 12 bases. Germline V CDR1 and CDR2: MGHRA, YSYEKL. The CDR3 runs to 14 residues. CDR3 protein: CASSREGGYQPQHF. In DNA form, the CDR3 reads TGCGCCAGCAGCCGGGAGGGTGGGTATCAGCCCCAGCATTTT.

V gene TRBV27 combines with J gene TRBJ1-2; no definite D call. Germline lookup yields CDR1 MNHEY and CDR2 SMNVEV (reference sequence). V gave up 5 bases and J gave up 4 bases, with 17 bases separating them. This CDR3 spans 15 amino acids. CDR3 bases: TGTGCCAGCAGTAACCTCGGCAGGTGGGGCTATGGCTACACCTTC. Protein: CASSNLGRWGYGYTF.

This sequence joins TRBV10-2 and TRBJ1-3; D gene unclear. Germline V gives CDR1 WSHSY, CDR2 SAAADI. The CDR3 contains 14 residues. V was shortened by 6 bases and J by 0 bases, with 9 bases between the two germline ends. The CDR3 spells CASREDNSGNTIYF. CDR3 nucleotides: TGCGCCAGCAGGGAAGACAACTCTGGAAACACCATATATTTT.

V is TRBV5-4 and J is TRBJ2-4; D is uncertain. CDR1 is SGHNT and CDR2 is YYREEE in the germline V gene (reference sequence). The ends were cut back, 2 bases at V and 7 bases at J, with 19 bases in the middle. The CDR3 is made up of 16 amino acids. This CDR3 reads CASSLSAPGRVNIQYF. The CDR3 region has the DNA TGTGCCAGCAGCTTATCTGCGCCGGGTAGAGTGAACATTCAGTACTTC.

The chain carries TRBV28 and TRBJ1-1; a possible D gene is TRBD1 (5 bases). CDR3 length: 12 residues. V was clipped by 8 bases and J by 2 bases, with 9 bases between them. Germline-derived CDR1 and CDR2 are MDHEN and SYDVKM. CDR3 protein: CASLGVNTEAFF. In DNA form, the CDR3 reads TGTGCCAGCTTGGGGGTAAACACTGAAGCTTTCTTT.